The 5 T cell receptor beta chains below all came from one sample that was sequenced in a study of technical replicates of blood from a few donors. Some clones are missing from TCRdb's copy, which holds only in-frame ones; the method was immunoSEQ multiplex PCR. The sample contains some 49,000 clones, around nine tenths of which appear only once. The sequenced material came from PBMCs. The receptors stem from a human donor in good health. Some clones in this sample may be carry-over from other donors' samples.

The rearrangement uses TRBV7-7 and TRBJ2-5, with 8 bases lining up with TRBD2. The CDR3 consists of 15 residues. Germline V gene sequence: CDR1 SSHAT, CDR2 FNYEAQ (reference sequence). Germline trimming cut 5 bases from V and 2 bases from J; bases unmatched to any gene: 7. CDR3 amino acids: CASSPQGTRQETQYF. The CDR3 DNA reads as TGTGCCAGCAGCCCCCAGGGGACTAGGCAAGAGACCCAGTACTTC.

The CDR3 coding sequence is TGTGCCAGCAGCGTAGCTTTAGGGACTAGCGGGAGGGCCGGGTCCTACAATGAGCAGTTCTTC. As protein: CASSVALGTSGRAGSYNEQFF. The rearrangement joins TRBV9 to TRBJ2-1; 16 bases fit TRBD2. The CDR3 loop spans 21 amino acids. V trimming: 0 bases; J trimming: 1 base; junction bases outside the gene matches: 10. Looked up from germline, CDR1 is SGDLS and CDR2 is YYNGEE.

V and J are TRBV4-3 and TRBJ2-3; 7 positions agree with TRBD1. The ends lost 0 bases at V and 1 base at J; junction bases unmatched: 4. The CDR3 length is 16 residues. The germline V gene has CDR1 LGHNA and CDR2 YSLEER. DNA of the CDR3: TGCGCCAGCAGCCAAGACGGGGACAGCCGCACAGATACGCAGTATTTT. It translates to CASSQDGDSRTDTQYF.

J is TRBJ2-7 and V is TRBV10-3; D possibly corresponds to TRBD2 (5 bases). The CDR3 has 13 amino acids. Per the germline V gene, CDR1 is ENHRY and CDR2 is SYGVKD. The ends were cut back, 3 bases at V and 7 bases at J, with 13 bases in the middle. CDR3 DNA: TGTGCCATCAGTGAAGGGCGGGTGTGGGAGCAGTACTTC. Translation gives CAISEGRVWEQYF.

The chain is built from TRBV9 and TRBJ2-3, with TRBD1 identical over 9 bases. Germline CDR1 SGDLS, CDR2 YYNGEE. The CDR3 covers 17 residues. Trimming cost V 0 bases and J 3 bases; bases outside gene matches: 8. CDR3 residues: CASSVDYWTGETDTQYF. As DNA, the CDR3 is TGTGCCAGCAGCGTAGATTATTGGACAGGGGAGACAGATACGCAGTATTTT.